The present T cell receptor beta chain was sequenced within a study of monozygotic twins with inflammatory bowel disease. Study results and caveats: Patients with IBD had less TCRbeta diversity (inverse Simpson) than their healthy co-twins. Comparison of concordant versus discordant twins revealed no difference in repertoire similarity, possibly due to limited power.

Template switching added UMIs carrying a 6-nucleotide sample barcode. TCRdb re-called the 5' RACE reads and catalogs CDR3 proteins one per entry, DNA excluded. There are a few hundred thousand distinct CDR3 sequences in the sample, with 5.6% held by the top ten. The CDR3 spans 15 residues. From germline, CDR1 is MNHEY and CDR2 SVGEGT. Points on this clonotype: The antigen is not known.

This clonotype was sampled from a human donor with ulcerative colitis or Crohn's disease, or a healthy co-twin of an affected twin (not recorded which). Sequenced material: blood. The chain uses TRBV6-2 or TRBV6-3 and TRBJ1-3. The CDR3 loop reads CASKGPSLSGNTIYF.